This passage covers 22 T cell receptor beta chains from one sample sequenced in a study of a mutant IDH1 vaccine in newly diagnosed glioma. Libraries were prepared by immunoSEQ multiplex PCR; TCRdb keeps only in-frame clonotypes and omits some of them. Among some 64,000 clones, 80% were seen once, and the ten largest hold approximately 6%. Antigen specificity for these receptors is unknown. Time point of the sample: week 11, during vaccination. Vaccine doses each comprised 300 ug of mutant IDH1 20-mer peptide, with topical imiquimod. The sequences come from PBMCs, collected from a glioma patient whose treatment included an IDH1 peptide vaccine. The receptors derive from a man aged 50 to 59 with glioma.

Note on this clone: The junction shows a germline mismatch at one end, possibly a read error. The chain couples TRBV7-7 to TRBJ2-2; no definite D call. Germline lookup yields CDR1 SSHAT and CDR2 FNYEAQ (reference sequence). This CDR3 region has 14 residues. CDR3 region: CASSLGSRTGELFF. The CDR3 bases are TGTGCTAGCAGCTTGGGTTCCCGGACCGGGGAGCTGTTTTTT.

The chain combines TRBV4-2 with TRBJ1-4, with unresolved D. In germline, CDR1 is LGHNA, CDR2 YNFKEQ. The CDR3 is made up of 15 amino acids. Trimming took 3 bases from V and 6 from J, leaving 14 bases between them. The CDR3 reads CASSHGTSDDEKLFF. CDR3 coding DNA: TGTGCCAGCAGCCATGGCACCTCGGACGATGAAAAACTGTTTTTT.

This clone was detected a few times. The chain recombines TRBV14 with TRBJ1-3; possible D gene TRBD1, 6 bases. The CDR3 is 15 amino acids. Germline CDR1 reads SGHDN; CDR2 reads FVKESK. The V gene lost 4 bases and the J gene lost 4 bases, with 14 bases spanning the gap. CDR3 residues: CASSLRGLRGNTIYF. Written as DNA, the CDR3 is TGTGCCAGCAGCCTTCGGGGGCTCCGGGGAAACACCATATATTTT. The complete variable domain, with remaining parts taken from reference TRBV14 and TRBJ1-3, reads EAGVTQFPSHSVIEKGQTVTLRCDPISGHDNLYWYRRVMGKEIKFLLHFVKESKQDESGMPNNRFLAERTGGTYSTLKVQPAELEDSGVYFCASSLRGLRGNTIYFGEGSWLTVV.

The CDR3 region is CASGGASGGVNEQFF. For the CDR3, the DNA is TGCGCCAGTGGGGGTGCGAGCGGGGGGGTCAATGAGCAGTTCTTC. The rearrangement joins TRBV5-1 to TRBJ2-1, with 10 positions matching TRBD2. The CDR3 has 15 amino acids. Germline CDR1 SGHRS, CDR2 YFSETQ. The J segment lost 6 bases and the V segment lost 8 bases, leaving 11 bases of the junction unmatched. Based on the CDR3 plus reference TRBV5-1 and TRBJ2-1, the full variable domain is KAGVTQTPRYLIKTRGQQVTLSCSPISGHRSVSWYQQTPGQGLQFLFEYFSETQRNKGNFPGRFSGRQFSNSRSEMNVSTLELGDSALYLCASGGASGGVNEQFFGPGTRLTVL.

This chain connects TRBV18 to TRBJ1-1; tentatively, D is TRBD1 (6 bases). Trimming pared 3 bases from V and 5 bases from J, leaving 10 bases between. The CDR3 is 13 amino acids. Germline lookup yields CDR1 KGHSH and CDR2 LQKENI. The CDR3 sequence is CASSPTRGTEAFF. The DNA for the CDR3 is TGTGCCAGCTCACCGACCAGGGGTACTGAAGCTTTCTTT.

The chain joins TRBV7-9 to TRBJ2-1, with D possibly TRBD1 on 6 matching bases. The V and J ends lost 5 bases and 0 bases respectively, with 11 bases between them. The CDR3 sequence is 15 residues long. Germline CDR1 SEHNR, CDR2 FQNEAQ (reference sequence). The CDR3 reads CASSRTGSSYNEQFF. CDR3 DNA sequence: TGTGCCAGCAGCCGAACAGGGAGCTCCTACAATGAGCAGTTCTTC.

V usage is TRBV5-5 and J usage is TRBJ2-5, with D hard to call. Germline V gives CDR1 SGHKS, CDR2 YYEKEE (reference sequence). V shed 0 bases and J shed 0 bases, with 6 bases lying between them. This CDR3 contains 14 residues. CDR3 residues: CASSLEGNQETQYF. CDR3 DNA: TGTGCCAGCAGCTTGGAGGGAAACCAAGAGACCCAGTACTTC.

The V call is TRBV7-2, the J call TRBJ2-3, with D hard to call. Trimming shortened V by 0 bases and J by 4 bases, and 8 bases separated the two germline ends. This CDR3 has 14 amino acids. The germline gives CDR1 SGHTA, CDR2 FQGNSA. The CDR3 DNA follows: TGTGCCAGCAGCTTAGCGGGCCCCCCAGATACGCAGTATTTT. Amino acid sequence: CASSLAGPPDTQYF.

This chain uses TRBV28 with TRBJ1-1; D call uncertain. Trimming left V 5 bases short and J 8 bases short, with 12 bases between. The germline gives CDR1 MDHEN, CDR2 SYDVKM. The length of the CDR3 is 12 residues. The CDR3 loop reads CASSPRIREAFF. The CDR3 region has the DNA TGTGCCAGCAGTCCTCGGATCAGGGAAGCTTTCTTT.

The chain has TRBV7-9 and TRBJ2-1, with D perhaps given as TRBD1 or TRBD2 (6 bases each). Germline CDR1 SEHNR, CDR2 FQNEAQ (reference sequence). The V end was cut by 5 bases, the J end by 5 bases, with 13 bases between. The CDR3 has 14 amino acids. CDR3 amino acids: CASSTRDKDNEQFF. The CDR3 DNA reads TGTGCCAGCAGCACGCGGGACAAAGACAATGAGCAGTTCTTC.

The V and J genes are TRBV5-6 and TRBJ1-2; D may be TRBD1 (6 bases). The length of the CDR3 is 16 residues. Per the germline V gene, CDR1 is SGHDT and CDR2 is YYEEEE. V shed 4 bases and J shed 5 bases, with 21 bases lying between them. CDR3 sequence reads: CASSPGGALSSYGYTF. The CDR3 DNA follows: TGTGCCAGCAGCCCTGGGGGGGCGTTGAGTTCGTATGGCTACACCTTC.

The chain carries TRBV5-6 and TRBJ2-3; no definite D call. V was clipped by 1 base and J by 0 bases, with 9 bases between them. This CDR3 has 15 residues. Germline V CDR1 and CDR2: SGHDT, YYEEEE. CDR3 residues: CASSLLSDSTDTQYF. The CDR3 DNA is TGTGCCAGCAGCTTGTTGTCAGATAGCACAGATACGCAGTATTTT.

The chain has TRBV7-6 and TRBJ1-4; weak D call: TRBD1 (5 bases). The CDR3 consists of 14 residues. V was pared by 5 bases and J by 1 base, with 8 bases between. Germline CDR1 is SGHVS and CDR2 is FNYEAQ. The CDR3 DNA reads as TGTGCCAGCAGCCTCAGGGTAACTAATGAAAAACTGTTTTTT. Its translation is CASSLRVTNEKLFF.

This clone was found a few times. V usage is TRBV5-1 and J usage is TRBJ1-5; TRBD1 is a possible D gene (6 bases). The V end was cut by 4 bases, the J end by 8 bases, with 19 bases between. The V gene's germline CDR1 is SGHRS and CDR2 YFSETQ. This CDR3 comprises 15 residues. DNA for the CDR3: TGCGCCAGCAGCGCTGGACGGGGGCTCGGGGAGCCCCAGCATTTT. This translates into CASSAGRGLGEPQHF.

The V call is TRBV29-1, the J call TRBJ2-3; possibly TRBD2 for D (5 bases). Trimming shortened V by 7 bases and J by 10 bases, and 15 bases separated the two germline ends. The CDR3 contains 11 residues. Germline CDR1 SQVTM, CDR2 ANQGSEA. The CDR3 bases are TGCAGCGGACGGGCCCGGGGTGCGCAGTATTTT. Translating gives CSGRARGAQYF.

This chain connects TRBV4-1 to TRBJ2-5, with 11 bases fitting TRBD2. Trimming took 4 bases from V and 5 from J; bases not matched to a gene: 0. CDR1 is MGHRA and CDR2 is YSYEKL in the germline V gene. This CDR3 comprises 13 residues. CDR3 coding DNA: TGCGCCAGCAGCCTAGCGGGAGGGGAGACCCAGTACTTC. Translation: CASSLAGGETQYF.

The chain combines TRBV27 with TRBJ2-7; 8 nucleotides align to TRBD2. Germline CDR1 and CDR2: MNHEY and SMNVEV (reference sequence). The CDR3 is 13 residues long. With V trimmed by 7 bases and J by 0 bases, 2 bases remained unmatched. In DNA, the CDR3 is TGTGCCAGCAATCTAGCGGGCTCCTACGAGCAGTACTTC. Protein product: CASNLAGSYEQYF.

This rearrangement joins TRBV6-1 to TRBJ1-4; D call uncertain. This CDR3 has 22 amino acids. Germline CDR1 reads MNHNS; CDR2 reads SASEGT. Trimming removed 2 bases at V and 3 bases at J, with 31 bases between. Here the CDR3 DNA reads TGTGCCAGCAGTGAAAGGATAACGATTCAAAGCTCGTTTATCAAGGCTAATGAAAAACTGTTTTTT. Its translation: CASSERITIQSSFIKANEKLFF.

This chain connects TRBV7-3 to TRBJ2-2, with D unresolved. Trimming took 4 bases from V and 6 from J, leaving 12 bases between them. Germline CDR1 is SGHTA and CDR2 is FQGTGA. The CDR3 spans 14 residues. The chain's CDR3 is CASSSSIPPGELFF. The CDR3 nucleotides read TGTGCCAGCAGCTCGTCAATACCCCCCGGGGAGCTGTTTTTT.

This chain links TRBV2 with TRBJ2-2, with 10 bases fitting TRBD2. The CDR3 sequence is 14 residues long. J lost 7 bases, V lost 7 bases, and 6 bases had no gene match. Germline assignment: CDR1 SNHLY and CDR2 FYNNEI. The CDR3 nucleotides read TGTGCCAGCAAACTAGCGGGGTACGACGGGGAGCTGTTTTTT. This encodes CASKLAGYDGELFF.

The DNA of the CDR3 is TGTGCCAGTAGTATGGAGTCGAGCAATCAGCCCCAGCATTTT. Its protein product is CASSMESSNQPQHF. This chain links TRBV19 with TRBJ1-5; D not certain. Germline CDR1 and CDR2: LNHDA and SQIVND (reference sequence). V was clipped by 3 bases and J by 1 base, with 7 bases between them. The CDR3 runs to 14 residues.

This chain connects TRBV18 to TRBJ1-5; TRBD1 matches at 7 bases. The CDR3 covers 12 residues. Germline V gene lookup returns CDR1 KGHSH and CDR2 LQKENI. V dropped 3 bases and J dropped 10; count of bases not matched to a gene: 3. The CDR3 nucleotides are TGTGCCAGCTCACCGACAGGGAGCCCCCAGCATTTT. It is translated as CASSPTGSPQHF.